This T cell receptor beta chain was identified in a study of T cell responses to AZD1222 COVID-19 vaccine. Assay used: immunoSEQ multiplex PCR; TCRdb lists only in-frame clones, some missing. Among some 130,000 clones listed, approximately 93% were seen once. The CDR3 runs to 13 residues. The germline V and J ends were trimmed by 0 bases and 2 bases, with 3 bases remaining between them. The germline gives CDR1 SGHRS, CDR2 YFSETQ. Comment on this clone: The antigen is unknown.

General study findings and limits: Seropositive at baseline were only 5 or 6 AZD1222 recipients. Spike-specific TCR breadth and depth rose after two AZD1222 doses.

The sequence derives from an adult in good health. The material sequenced was peripheral blood, taken on day 0 of AZD1222 vaccination. The chain links TRBV5-1 to TRBJ1-5; D is uncertain. DNA of the CDR3: TGCGCCAGCAGCTTGGACCGCAATCAGCCCCAGCATTTT. Translation gives CASSLDRNQPQHF.